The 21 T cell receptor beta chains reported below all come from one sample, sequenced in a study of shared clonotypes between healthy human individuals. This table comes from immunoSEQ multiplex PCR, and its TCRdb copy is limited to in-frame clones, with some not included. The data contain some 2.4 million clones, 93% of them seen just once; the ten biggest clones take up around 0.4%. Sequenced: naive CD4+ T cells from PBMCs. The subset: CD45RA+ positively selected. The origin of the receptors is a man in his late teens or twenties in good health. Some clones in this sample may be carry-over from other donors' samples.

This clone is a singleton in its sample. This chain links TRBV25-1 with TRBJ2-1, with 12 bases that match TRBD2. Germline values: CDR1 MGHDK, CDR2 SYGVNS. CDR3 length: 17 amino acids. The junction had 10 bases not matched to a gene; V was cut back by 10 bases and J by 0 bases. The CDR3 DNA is TGTGCCACCTCGGGACTAGCGGGTTTGAGCTCCTACAATGAGCAGTTCTTC. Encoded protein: CATSGLAGLSSYNEQFF. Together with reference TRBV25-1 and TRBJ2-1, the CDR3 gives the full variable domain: EADIYQTPRYLVIGTGKKITLECSQTMGHDKMYWYQQDPGMELHLIHYSYGVNSTEKGDLSSESTVSRIRTEHFPLTLESARPSHTSQYLCATSGLAGLSSYNEQFFGPGTRLTVL.

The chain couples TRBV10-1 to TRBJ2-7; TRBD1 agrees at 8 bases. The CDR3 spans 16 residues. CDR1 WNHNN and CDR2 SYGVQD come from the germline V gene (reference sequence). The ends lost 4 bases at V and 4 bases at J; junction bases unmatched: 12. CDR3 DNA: TGCGCCAGCAGTGGAATTACCGGGACAGGTTTATACGAGCAGTACTTC. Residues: CASSGITGTGLYEQYF.

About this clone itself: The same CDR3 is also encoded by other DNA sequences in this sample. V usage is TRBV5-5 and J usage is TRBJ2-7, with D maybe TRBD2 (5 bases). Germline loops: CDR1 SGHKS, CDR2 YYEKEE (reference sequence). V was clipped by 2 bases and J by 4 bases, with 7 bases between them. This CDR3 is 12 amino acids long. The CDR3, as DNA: TGTGCCAGCAGCTTACGGGGTTACGAGCAGTACTTC. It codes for CASSLRGYEQYF.

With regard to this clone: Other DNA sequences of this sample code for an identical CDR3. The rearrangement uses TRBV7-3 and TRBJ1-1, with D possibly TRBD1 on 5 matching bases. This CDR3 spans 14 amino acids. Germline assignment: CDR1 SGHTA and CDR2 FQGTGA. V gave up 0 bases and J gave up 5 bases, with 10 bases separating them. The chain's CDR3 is CASSLTGLGTEAFF. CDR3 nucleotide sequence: TGTGCCAGCAGCTTAACGGGGCTAGGTACTGAAGCTTTCTTT. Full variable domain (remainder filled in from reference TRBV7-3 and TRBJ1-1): GAGVSQTPSNKVTEKGKYVELRCDPISGHTALYWYRQSLGQGPEFLIYFQGTGAADDSGLPNDRFFAVRPEGSVSTLKIQRTERGDSAVYLCASSLTGLGTEAFFGQGTRLTVV.

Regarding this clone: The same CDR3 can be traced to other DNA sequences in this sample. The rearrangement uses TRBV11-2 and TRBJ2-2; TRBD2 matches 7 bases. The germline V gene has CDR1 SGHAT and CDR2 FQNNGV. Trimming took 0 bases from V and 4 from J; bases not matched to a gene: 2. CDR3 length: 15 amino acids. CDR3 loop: CASSLEGGSTGELFF. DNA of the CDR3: TGTGCCAGCAGCTTAGAGGGCGGGAGCACCGGGGAGCTGTTTTTT.

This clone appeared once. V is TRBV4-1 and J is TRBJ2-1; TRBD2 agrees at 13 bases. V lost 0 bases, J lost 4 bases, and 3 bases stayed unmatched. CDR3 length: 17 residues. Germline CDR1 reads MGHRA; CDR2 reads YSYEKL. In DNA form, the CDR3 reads TGCGCCAGCAGCCAAGAGGGGGGACTAGCGGGATACAATGAGCAGTTCTTC. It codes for CASSQEGGLAGYNEQFF.

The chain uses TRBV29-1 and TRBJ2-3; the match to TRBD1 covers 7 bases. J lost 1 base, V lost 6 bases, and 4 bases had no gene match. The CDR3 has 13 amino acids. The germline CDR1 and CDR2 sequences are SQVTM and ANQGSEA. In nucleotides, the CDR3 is TGCAGCGTCAGACAGGGAGGCACAGATACGCAGTATTTT. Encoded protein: CSVRQGGTDTQYF.

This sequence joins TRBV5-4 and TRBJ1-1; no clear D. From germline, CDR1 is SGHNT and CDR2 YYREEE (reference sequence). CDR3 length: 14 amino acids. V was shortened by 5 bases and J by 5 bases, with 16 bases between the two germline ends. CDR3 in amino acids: CASRNRAGDTEAFF. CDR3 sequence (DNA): TGTGCCAGCAGGAACCGGGCCGGGGATACTGAAGCTTTCTTT. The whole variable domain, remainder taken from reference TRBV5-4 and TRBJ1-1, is ETGVTQSPTHLIKTRGQQVTLRCSSQSGHNTVSWYQQALGQGPQFIFQYYREEENGRGNFPPRFSGLQFPNYSSELNVNALELDDSALYLCASRNRAGDTEAFFGQGTRLTVV.

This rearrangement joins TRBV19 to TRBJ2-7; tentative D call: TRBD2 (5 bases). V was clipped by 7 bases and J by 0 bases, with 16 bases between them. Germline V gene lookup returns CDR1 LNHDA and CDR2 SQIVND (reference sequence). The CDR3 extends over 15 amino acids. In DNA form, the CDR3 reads TGTGCCAGTACCAGACGGGGTCCAGACTCCTACGAGCAGTACTTC. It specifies CASTRRGPDSYEQYF.

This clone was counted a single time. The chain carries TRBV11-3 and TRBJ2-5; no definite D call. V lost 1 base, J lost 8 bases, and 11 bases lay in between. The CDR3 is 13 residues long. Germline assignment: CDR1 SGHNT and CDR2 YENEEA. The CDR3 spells CASSLAALGTQYF. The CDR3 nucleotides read TGTGCCAGCAGCTTAGCAGCCTTAGGAACCCAGTACTTC.

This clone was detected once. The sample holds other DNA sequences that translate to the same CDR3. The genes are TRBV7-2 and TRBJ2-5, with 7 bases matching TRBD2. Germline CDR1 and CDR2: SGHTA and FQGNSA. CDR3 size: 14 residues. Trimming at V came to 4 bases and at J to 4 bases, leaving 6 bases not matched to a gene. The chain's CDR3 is CASSSWTGGETQYF. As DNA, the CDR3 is TGTGCCAGCAGCTCATGGACGGGGGGAGAGACCCAGTACTTC.

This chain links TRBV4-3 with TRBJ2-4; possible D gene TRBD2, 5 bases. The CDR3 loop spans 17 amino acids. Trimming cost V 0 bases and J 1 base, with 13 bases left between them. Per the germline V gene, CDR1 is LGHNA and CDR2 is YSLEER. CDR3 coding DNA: TGCGCCAGCAGCCAAGAATACGGGGATGGGGCCAAAAACATTCAGTACTTC. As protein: CASSQEYGDGAKNIQYF.

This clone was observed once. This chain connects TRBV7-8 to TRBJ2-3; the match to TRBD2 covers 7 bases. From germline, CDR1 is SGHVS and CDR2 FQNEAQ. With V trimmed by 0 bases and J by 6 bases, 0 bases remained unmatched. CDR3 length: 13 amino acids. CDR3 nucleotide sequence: TGTGCCAGCAGCTTAGCGCGGGAGGATACGCAGTATTTT. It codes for CASSLAREDTQYF. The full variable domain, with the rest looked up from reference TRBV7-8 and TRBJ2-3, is GAGVSQSPRYKVAKRGQDVALRCDPISGHVSLFWYQQALGQGPEFLTYFQNEAQLDKSGLPSDRFFAERPEGSVSTLKIQRTQQEDSAVYLCASSLAREDTQYFGPGTRLTVL.

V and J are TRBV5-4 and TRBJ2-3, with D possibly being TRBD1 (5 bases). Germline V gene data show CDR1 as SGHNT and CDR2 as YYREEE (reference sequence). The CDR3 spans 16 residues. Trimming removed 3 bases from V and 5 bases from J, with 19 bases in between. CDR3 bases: TGTGCCAGCAGCTCTACGGCTGGGGCAGGTGGAGATACGCAGTATTTT. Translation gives CASSSTAGAGGDTQYF. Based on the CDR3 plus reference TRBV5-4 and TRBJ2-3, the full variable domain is ETGVTQSPTHLIKTRGQQVTLRCSSQSGHNTVSWYQQALGQGPQFIFQYYREEENGRGNFPPRFSGLQFPNYSSELNVNALELDDSALYLCASSSTAGAGGDTQYFGPGTRLTVL.

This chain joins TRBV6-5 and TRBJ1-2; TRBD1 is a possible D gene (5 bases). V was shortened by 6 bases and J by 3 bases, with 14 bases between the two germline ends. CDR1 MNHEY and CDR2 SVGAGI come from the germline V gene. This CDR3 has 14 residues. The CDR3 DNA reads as TGTGCCAGCAGACGACACGACAGCTACTATGGCTACACCTTC. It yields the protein CASRRHDSYYGYTF.

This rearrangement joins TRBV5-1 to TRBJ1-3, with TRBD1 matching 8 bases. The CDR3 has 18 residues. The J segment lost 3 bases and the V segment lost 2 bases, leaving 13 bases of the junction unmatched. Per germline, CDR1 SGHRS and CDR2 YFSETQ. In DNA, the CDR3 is TGCGCCAGCAGCTTACAGCAATCCGGGACAGGTGTTGGAAACACCATATATTTT. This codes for CASSLQQSGTGVGNTIYF. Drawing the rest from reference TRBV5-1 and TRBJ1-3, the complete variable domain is KAGVTQTPRYLIKTRGQQVTLSCSPISGHRSVSWYQQTPGQGLQFLFEYFSETQRNKGNFPGRFSGRQFSNSRSEMNVSTLELGDSALYLCASSLQQSGTGVGNTIYFGEGSWLTVV.

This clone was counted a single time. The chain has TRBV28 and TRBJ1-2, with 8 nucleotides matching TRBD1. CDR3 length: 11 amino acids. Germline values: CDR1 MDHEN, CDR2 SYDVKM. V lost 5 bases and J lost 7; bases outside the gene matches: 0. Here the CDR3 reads CASSDRGGYTF. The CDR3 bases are TGTGCCAGCAGTGACAGGGGTGGCTACACCTTC.

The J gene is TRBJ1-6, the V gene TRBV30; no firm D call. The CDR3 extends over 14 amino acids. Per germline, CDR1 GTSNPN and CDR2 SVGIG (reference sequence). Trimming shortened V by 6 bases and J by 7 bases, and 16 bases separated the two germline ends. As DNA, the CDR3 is TGTGCCTGCCTACCTCTGGCGCGGAATTCACCCCTCCACTTT. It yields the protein CACLPLARNSPLHF. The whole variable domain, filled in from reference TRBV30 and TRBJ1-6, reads SQTIHQWPATLVQPVGSPLSLECTVEGTSNPNLYWYRQAAGRGLQLLFYSVGIGQISSEVPQNLSASRPQDRQFILSSKKLLLSDSGFYLCACLPLARNSPLHFGNGTRLTVT.

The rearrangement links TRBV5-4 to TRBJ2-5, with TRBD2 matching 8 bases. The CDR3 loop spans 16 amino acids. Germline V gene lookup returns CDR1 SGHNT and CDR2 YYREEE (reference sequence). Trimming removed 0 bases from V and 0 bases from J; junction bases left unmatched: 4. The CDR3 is CASSLGAGANQETQYF. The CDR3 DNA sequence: TGTGCCAGCAGCTTGGGAGCGGGAGCCAACCAAGAGACCCAGTACTTC.

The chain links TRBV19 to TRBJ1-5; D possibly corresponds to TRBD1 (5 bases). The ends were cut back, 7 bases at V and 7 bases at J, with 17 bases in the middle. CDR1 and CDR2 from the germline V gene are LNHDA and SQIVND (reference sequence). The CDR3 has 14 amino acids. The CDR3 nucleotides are TGTGCCAGTACCTCCGGGGGGGGAGGGCAGCCCCAGCATTTT. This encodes CASTSGGGGQPQHF. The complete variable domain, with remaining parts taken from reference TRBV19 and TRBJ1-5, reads DGGITQSPKYLFRKEGQNVTLSCEQNLNHDAMYWYRQDPGQGLRLIYYSQIVNDFQKGDIAEGYSVSREKKESFPLTVTSAQKNPTAFYLCASTSGGGGQPQHFGDGTRLSIL.

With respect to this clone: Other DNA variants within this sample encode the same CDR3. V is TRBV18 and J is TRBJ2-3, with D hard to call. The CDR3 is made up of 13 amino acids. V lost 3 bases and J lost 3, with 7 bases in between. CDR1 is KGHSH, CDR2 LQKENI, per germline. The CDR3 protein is CASSPPSTDTQYF. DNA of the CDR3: TGTGCCAGCTCACCCCCTTCGACAGATACGCAGTATTTT.